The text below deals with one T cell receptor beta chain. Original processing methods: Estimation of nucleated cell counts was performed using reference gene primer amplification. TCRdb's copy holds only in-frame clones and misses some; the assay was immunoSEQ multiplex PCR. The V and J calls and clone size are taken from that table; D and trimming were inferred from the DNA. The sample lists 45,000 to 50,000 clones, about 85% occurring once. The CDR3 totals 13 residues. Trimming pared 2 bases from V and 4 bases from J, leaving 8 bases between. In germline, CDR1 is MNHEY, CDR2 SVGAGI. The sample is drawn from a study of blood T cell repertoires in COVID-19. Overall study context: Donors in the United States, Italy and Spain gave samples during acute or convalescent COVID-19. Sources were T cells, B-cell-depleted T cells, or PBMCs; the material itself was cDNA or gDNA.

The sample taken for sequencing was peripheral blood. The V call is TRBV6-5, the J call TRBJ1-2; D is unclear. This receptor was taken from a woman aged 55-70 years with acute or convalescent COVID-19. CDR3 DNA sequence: TGTGCCAGCAGTTACCGGTCGTCCTATGGCTACACCTTC. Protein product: CASSYRSSYGYTF.